This T cell receptor (beta chain) is from a study of siplizumab effects on memory and regulatory T cells (dated 2019 in TCRdb). A note on the overall study: The effect of the anti-CD2 antibody siplizumab on alloreactive T-cell subsets was examined in allogeneic mixed lymphocyte reactions constructed from human PBMCs.

What the research found in general, with its limitations: No functional confirmation was obtained for the suppressive function of proliferating Tregs from siplizumab cultures. Roughly 80-96% of proliferating CD4+ or CD8+ clones could not be assigned a naive or memory phenotype. Among mappable alloreactive CD4+ clones, the Treg-derived fraction averaged 68.8% with siplizumab versus 25% to 30% in control reactions. Because sequences below about 10^-5 frequency were poorly captured, only a minor fraction of alloreactive clones could be mapped to unstimulated subsets. Unstimulated naive T cells appeared more diverse than memory T cells, and naive cells seemed to contribute substantially to the alloresponse. The cumulative frequency of alloreactive sequences traceable to unstimulated CD4+ memory T cells was significantly reduced by siplizumab.

The library was made by the immunoSEQ multiplex PCR assay. Roughly 9.8 x 10^4 TCR templates per sample were assayed on the deep sequencing platform. Genomic DNA extracted from sorted T cells was the material used for TCRbeta CDR3 sequencing. As for the authors' bioinformatics: The R programming language was used for clonal analysis of TCRbeta CDR3 data. Alloreactive CD4+ and CD8+ clones were defined by comparing unstimulated samples with post-reaction CFSE-low samples. Regulatory or non-regulatory origin of alloreactive CD4+ clones was assigned by matching sequences to the sorted unstimulated Treg and non-Treg repertoires. TCRdb stores this immuneACCESS table with in-frame sequences only. Part of the clones is absent; in the studies checked, under half of the shortfall reflects unresolved V genes, and no reason is known for the rest. The D gene and trimming were derived from the DNA, and the V and J assignments and clone size from that table. The sample table shows thousands of clones, and around 72% are seen once. In total, the top ten clones hold around 48% of the sample.

Regarding this clone: The clone's antigen remains unknown. The input lacks base qualities; no much larger clone sits a single base away.

Additional sequencing covered unstimulated subsets from three donor pairs, namely CD8+ effector memory, CD4+ naive, CD8+ TEMRA, CD4+ memory and CD8+ naive. Sorted unstimulated T cells, along with proliferating T cells recovered from mixed lymphocyte reactions, underwent TCRbeta CDR3 sequencing. Fresh whole blood from roughly ten HLA-typed healthy donors served as the source for isolating PBMCs. Trimming at the junction amounts to 6 bases on V and 3 bases on J, and the germline ends lie 14 bases apart. The CDR3 goes from the cysteine to the phenylalanine over 15 residues. The retained sequence is limited to the CDR3, 45 bases, with the frame set at the first base. Taken from the germline V gene (reference sequence), the CDR1 and CDR2 loops are MNHNY and SVGAGI.

This receptor was identified in a human donor in good health. The chain is assembled from TRBV6-6 and TRBJ2-2, with the D call perhaps TRBD1 or TRBD2, each one matching 5 bases. The source material was effector memory CD8+ T cells sorted from blood. In light of the paper, this sample's cell subset or site label describes: unstimulated CD8+ effector memory T cells. The sequence in DNA is TGTGCCAGCAGCACCGGGGCATCACACACCGGGGAGCTGTTTTTT. It encodes CASSTGASHTGELFF.